This T cell receptor beta chain was sequenced for a study of Graves' ophthalmopathy and Graves' hyperthyroidism. Points from the study as a whole: Distinction of ophthalmopathy from stable hyperthyroidism by a 13-signature model reached nearly 90% sensitivity and roughly 78% specificity.

Only newly diagnosed hyperthyroidism patients aged 18 to 65, with under 2 months' duration, were enrolled. Trimming took off 0 bases at V and 3 bases at J, with 22 bases between the two ends. The CDR3 spans 20 residues. Per the germline V gene, CDR1 is SGDLS and CDR2 is YYNGEE. This clonotype was observed many times. Antigen unknown. Amplified material comprised TCR beta CDR3 regions derived from RNA transcripts. First-round RT-PCR employed HTBI primers, with a second-round multiplex PCR after it. TCRdb fed the multiplex PCR reads into MiXCR, producing one record per CDR3 protein. The table includes some 380,000 distinct CDR3 sequences, 15% detected once.

The sequence derives from a woman between 18 and 29 years old with stable Graves' hyperthyroidism. Sequences were obtained from peripheral blood. The rearrangement joins TRBV9 to TRBJ1-6; D unclear. The CDR3 bases are TGTGCCAGCAGCGTAGAATCGGACGGACCCGAGACTCACTATAATTCACCCCTCCACTTT. Protein: CASSVESDGPETHYNSPLHF.